This T cell receptor beta chain is from a study of blood T cell repertoires in COVID-19. Across the study: Donors in the United States, Italy and Spain gave samples during acute or convalescent COVID-19. T cells, B-cell-depleted T cells, or PBMCs provided the cDNA or gDNA that served as material.

Source study methods: Nucleated cell counts were estimated from reference gene primer amplification. TCRdb's table, derived via immunoSEQ multiplex PCR, lists solely in-frame clones and lacks some. V and J calls and clone size are as listed in that table; D and trimming were resolved from the DNA. This sample yields more than 250,000 clones, of which around 88% are seen a single time; 1.5% to 2% belongs to the top ten. V gave up 7 bases and J gave up 7 bases; unmatched junction bases: 9. From germline, CDR1 is SQVTM and CDR2 ANQGSEA. The CDR3 is 13 residues long. Seattle researchers signed up patients amid active infection and tracked them longitudinally.

Sample: peripheral blood. The TCR was taken from a woman in her 30s with COVID-19, enrolled during active disease. The gene calls are TRBV29-1 and TRBJ2-1; 8 bases fit TRBD1. CDR3 region: CSGGGQVENEQFF. CDR3 in DNA: TGCAGCGGAGGGGGACAGGTTGAAAATGAGCAGTTCTTC.